Below, one T cell receptor beta chain is given with its context. The antigen remains unidentified. The data were obtained in a study of T cell responses to AZD1222 COVID-19 vaccine. Broader study findings: Donors skewed white British and female; clonal diversity was possibly underestimated.

This CDR3 has 20 residues. Trimming cost V 2 bases and J 0 bases; bases outside gene matches: 12. CDR1 is SGDLS and CDR2 is YYNGEE in the germline V gene. Some clones are missing from TCRdb's copy, which holds only in-frame ones; the method was immunoSEQ multiplex PCR. The table includes under 130,000 clones, about 90% detected once. The gene calls are TRBV9 and TRBJ2-2, with 11 bases fitting TRBD1. The material sequenced was peripheral blood, taken on day 0 of AZD1222 vaccination. The TCR sequence derives from an adult in good health. DNA of the CDR3: TGTGCCAGCAGCGTCCGCCCGGGACAGGGGGTTGTGACGAACACCGGGGAGCTGTTTTTT. Translation: CASSVRPGQGVVTNTGELFF.